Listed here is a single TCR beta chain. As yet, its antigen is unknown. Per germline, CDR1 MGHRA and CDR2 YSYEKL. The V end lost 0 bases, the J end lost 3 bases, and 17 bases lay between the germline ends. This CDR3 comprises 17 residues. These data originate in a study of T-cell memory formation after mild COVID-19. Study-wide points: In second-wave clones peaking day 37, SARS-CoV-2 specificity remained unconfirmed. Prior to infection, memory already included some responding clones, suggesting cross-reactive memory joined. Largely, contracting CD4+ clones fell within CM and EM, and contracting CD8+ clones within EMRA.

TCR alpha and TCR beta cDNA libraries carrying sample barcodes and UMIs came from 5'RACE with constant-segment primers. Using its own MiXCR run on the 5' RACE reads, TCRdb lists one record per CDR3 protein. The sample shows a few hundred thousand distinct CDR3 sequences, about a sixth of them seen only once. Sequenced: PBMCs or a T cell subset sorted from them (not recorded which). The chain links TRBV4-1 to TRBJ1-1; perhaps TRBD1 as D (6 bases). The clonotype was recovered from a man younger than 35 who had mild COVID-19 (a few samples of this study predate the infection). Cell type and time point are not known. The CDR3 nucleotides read TGCGCCAGCAGCCAAGATCCGGGCAGGGGTTGGGACACTGAAGCTTTCTTT. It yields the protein CASSQDPGRGWDTEAFF.